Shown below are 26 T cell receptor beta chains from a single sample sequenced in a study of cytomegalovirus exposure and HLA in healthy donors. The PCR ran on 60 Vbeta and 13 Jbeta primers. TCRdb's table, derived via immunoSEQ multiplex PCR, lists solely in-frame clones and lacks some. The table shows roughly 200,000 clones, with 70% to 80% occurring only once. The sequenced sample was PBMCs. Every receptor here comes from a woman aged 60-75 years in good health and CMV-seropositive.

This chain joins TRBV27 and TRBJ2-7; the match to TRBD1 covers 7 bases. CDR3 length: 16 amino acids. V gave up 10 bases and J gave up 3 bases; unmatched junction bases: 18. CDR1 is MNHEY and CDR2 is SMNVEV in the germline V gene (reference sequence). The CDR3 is CANHFRDRVRSYEQYF. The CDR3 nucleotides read TGTGCCAATCATTTCCGGGACAGAGTAAGGAGCTACGAGCAGTACTTC.

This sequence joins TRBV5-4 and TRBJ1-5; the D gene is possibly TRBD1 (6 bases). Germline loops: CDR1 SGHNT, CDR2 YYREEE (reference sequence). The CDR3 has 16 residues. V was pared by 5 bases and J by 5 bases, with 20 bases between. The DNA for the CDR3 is TGTGCCAGCAGTTCGACGACAGGCGCTGCGGATCAGCCCCAGCATTTT. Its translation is CASSSTTGAADQPQHF.

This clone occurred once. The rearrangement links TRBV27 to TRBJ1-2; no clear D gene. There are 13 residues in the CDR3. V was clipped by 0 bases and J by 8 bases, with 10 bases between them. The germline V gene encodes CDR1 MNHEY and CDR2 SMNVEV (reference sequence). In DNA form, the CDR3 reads TGTGCCAGCAGTTTATCGAGAAGCTCCGGCTACACCTTC. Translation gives CASSLSRSSGYTF.

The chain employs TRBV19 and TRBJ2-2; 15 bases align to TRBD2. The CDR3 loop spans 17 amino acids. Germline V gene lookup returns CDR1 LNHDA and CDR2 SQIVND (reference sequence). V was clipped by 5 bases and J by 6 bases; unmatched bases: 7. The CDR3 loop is CASSPSGLAGGAGELFF. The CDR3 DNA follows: TGTGCCAGTAGTCCGTCCGGACTAGCGGGGGGGGCCGGGGAGCTGTTTTTT.

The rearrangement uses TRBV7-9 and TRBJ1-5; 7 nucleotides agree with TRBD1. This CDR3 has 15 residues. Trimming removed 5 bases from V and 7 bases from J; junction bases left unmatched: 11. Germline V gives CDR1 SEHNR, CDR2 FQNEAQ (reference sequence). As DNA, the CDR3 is TGTGCCAGCAGCCCCCAAACAGGGGTCATCCAGCCCCAGCATTTT. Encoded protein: CASSPQTGVIQPQHF.

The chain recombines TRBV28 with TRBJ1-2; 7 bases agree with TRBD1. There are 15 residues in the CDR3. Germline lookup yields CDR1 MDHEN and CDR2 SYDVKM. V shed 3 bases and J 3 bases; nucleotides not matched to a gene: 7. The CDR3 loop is CASSFGGTAHYGYTF. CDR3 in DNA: TGTGCCAGCAGTTTTGGGGGGACAGCACACTATGGCTACACCTTC.

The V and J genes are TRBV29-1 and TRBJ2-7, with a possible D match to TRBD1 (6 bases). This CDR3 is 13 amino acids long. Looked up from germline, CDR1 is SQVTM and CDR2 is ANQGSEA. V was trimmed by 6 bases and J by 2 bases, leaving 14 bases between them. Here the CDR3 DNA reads TGCAGCGTGATGCCAGGGGCGGCCTACGAGCAGTACTTC. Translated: CSVMPGAAYEQYF.

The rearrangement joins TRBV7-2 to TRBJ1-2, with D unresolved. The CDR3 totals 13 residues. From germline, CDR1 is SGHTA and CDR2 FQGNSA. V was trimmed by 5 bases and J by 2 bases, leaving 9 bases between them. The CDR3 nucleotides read TGTGCCAGCAGCCAAGCGTCCAACTATGGCTACACCTTC. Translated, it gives CASSQASNYGYTF. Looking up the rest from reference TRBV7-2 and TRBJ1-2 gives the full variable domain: GAGVSQSPSNKVTEKGKDVELRCDPISGHTALYWYRQSLGQGLEFLIYFQGNSAPDKSGLPSDRFSAERTGGSVSTLTIQRTQQEDSAVYLCASSQASNYGYTFGSGTRLTVV.

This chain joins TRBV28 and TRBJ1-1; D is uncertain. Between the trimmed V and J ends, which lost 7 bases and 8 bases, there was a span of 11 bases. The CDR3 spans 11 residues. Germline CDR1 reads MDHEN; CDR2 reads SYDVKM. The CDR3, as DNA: TGTGCCAGCACAACTCGGAGGGAAGCTTTCTTT. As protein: CASTTRREAFF.

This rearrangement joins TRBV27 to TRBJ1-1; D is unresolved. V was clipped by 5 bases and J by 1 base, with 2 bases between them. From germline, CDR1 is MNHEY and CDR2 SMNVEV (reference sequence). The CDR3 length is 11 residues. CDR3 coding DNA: TGTGCCAGCAGTCGGAACACTGAAGCTTTCTTT. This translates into CASSRNTEAFF.

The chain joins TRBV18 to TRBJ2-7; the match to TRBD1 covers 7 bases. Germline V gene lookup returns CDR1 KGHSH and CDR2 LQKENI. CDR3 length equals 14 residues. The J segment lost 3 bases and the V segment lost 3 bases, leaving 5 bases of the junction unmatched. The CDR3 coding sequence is TGTGCCAGCTCACCTCCGGACAGGAGCTACGAGCAGTACTTC. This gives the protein CASSPPDRSYEQYF. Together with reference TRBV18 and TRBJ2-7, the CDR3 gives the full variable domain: NAGVMQNPRHLVRRRGQEARLRCSPMKGHSHVYWYRQLPEEGLKFMVYLQKENIIDESGMPKERFSAEFPKEGPSILRIQQVVRGDSAAYFCASSPPDRSYEQYFGPGTRLTVT.

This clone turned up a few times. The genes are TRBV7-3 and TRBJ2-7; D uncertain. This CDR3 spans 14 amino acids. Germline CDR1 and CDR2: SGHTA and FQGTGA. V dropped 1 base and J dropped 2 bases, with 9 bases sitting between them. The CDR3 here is CASSLRRGTYEQYF. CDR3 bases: TGTGCCAGCAGCTTAAGGCGCGGAACCTACGAGCAGTACTTC. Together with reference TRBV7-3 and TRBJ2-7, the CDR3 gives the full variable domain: GAGVSQTPSNKVTEKGKYVELRCDPISGHTALYWYRQSLGQGPEFLIYFQGTGAADDSGLPNDRFFAVRPEGSVSTLKIQRTERGDSAVYLCASSLRRGTYEQYFGPGTRLTVT.

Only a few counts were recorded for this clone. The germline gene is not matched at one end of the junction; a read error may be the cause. Here the CDR3 DNA reads TGCGCCAGCAGCCAACCACCTCCGGGACAGGGAAACAGTCAGTACTTC. It is translated as CASSQPPPGQGNSQYF. The rearrangement links TRBV4-1 to TRBJ2-4; 9 bases are a match to TRBD1. Germline V lookup: CDR1 MGHRA, CDR2 YSYEKL. The CDR3 is made up of 16 amino acids.

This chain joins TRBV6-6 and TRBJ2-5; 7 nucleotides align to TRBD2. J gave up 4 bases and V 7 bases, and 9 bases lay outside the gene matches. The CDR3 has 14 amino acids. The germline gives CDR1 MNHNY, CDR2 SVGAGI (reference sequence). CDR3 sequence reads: CASNINSGGETQYF. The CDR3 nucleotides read TGTGCCAGCAATATCAACTCGGGGGGAGAGACCCAGTACTTC.

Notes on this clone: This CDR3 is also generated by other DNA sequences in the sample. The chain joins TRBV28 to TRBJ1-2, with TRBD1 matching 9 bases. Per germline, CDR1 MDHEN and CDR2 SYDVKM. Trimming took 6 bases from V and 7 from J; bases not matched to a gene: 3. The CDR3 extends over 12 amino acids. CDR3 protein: CASRGQGLGYTF. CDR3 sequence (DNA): TGTGCCAGCAGGGGACAGGGACTTGGCTACACCTTC.

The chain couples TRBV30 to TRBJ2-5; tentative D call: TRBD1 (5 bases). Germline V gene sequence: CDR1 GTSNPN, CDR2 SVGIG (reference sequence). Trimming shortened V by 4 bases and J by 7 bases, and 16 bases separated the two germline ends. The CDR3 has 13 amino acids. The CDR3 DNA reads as TGTGCCTGGAAGGTACAGGACATGGGGACCCAGTACTTC. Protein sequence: CAWKVQDMGTQYF.

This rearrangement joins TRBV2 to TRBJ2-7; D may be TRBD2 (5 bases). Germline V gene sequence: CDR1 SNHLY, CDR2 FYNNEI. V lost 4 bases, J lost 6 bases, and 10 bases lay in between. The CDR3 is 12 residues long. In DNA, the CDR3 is TGTGCCAGCAGTGGTCCCGGGGTCGAGCAGTACTTC. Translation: CASSGPGVEQYF.

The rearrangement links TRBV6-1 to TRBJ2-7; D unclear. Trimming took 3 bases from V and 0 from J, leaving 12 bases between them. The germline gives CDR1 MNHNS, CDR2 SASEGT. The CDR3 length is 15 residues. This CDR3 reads CASSEVRYSSYEQYF. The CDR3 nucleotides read TGTGCCAGCAGTGAGGTCAGGTACAGCTCCTACGAGCAGTACTTC.

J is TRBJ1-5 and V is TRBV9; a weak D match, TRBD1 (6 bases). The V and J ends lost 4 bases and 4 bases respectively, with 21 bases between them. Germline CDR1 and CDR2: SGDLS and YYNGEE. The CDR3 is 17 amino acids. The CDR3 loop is CASSPPGRRGGNQPQHF. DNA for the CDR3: TGTGCCAGCAGCCCACCAGGGCGTAGGGGGGGGAATCAGCCCCAGCATTTT.

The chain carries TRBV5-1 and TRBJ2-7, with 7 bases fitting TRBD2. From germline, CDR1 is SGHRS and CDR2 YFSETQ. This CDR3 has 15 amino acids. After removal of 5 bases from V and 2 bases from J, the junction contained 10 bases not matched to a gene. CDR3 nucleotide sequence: TGCGCCAGCAGTAAGTATGTGACTAGCCCCTACGAGCAGTACTTC. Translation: CASSKYVTSPYEQYF.

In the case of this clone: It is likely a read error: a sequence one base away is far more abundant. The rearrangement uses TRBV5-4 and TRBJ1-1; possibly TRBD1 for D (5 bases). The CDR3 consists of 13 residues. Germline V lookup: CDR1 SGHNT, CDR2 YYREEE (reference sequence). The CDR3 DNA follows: TGTGCCAGCAGCTTACAGGAGAACACTCAAGCTTTCTTT. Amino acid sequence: CASSLQENTQAFF.

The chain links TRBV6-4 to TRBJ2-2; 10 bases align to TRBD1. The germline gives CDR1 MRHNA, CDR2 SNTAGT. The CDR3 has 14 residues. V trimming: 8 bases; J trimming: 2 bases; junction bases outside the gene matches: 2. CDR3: CASRQGANTGELFF. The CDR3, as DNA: TGTGCCAGCCGACAGGGGGCCAACACCGGGGAGCTGTTTTTT.

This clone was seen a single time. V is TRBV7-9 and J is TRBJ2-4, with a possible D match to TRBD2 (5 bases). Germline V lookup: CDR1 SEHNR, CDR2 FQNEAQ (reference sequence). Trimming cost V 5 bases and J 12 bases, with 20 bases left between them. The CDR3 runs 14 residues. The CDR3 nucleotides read TGTGCCAGCAGCACCCCTCGGCTCGGGGTACGTCAGTACTTC. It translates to CASSTPRLGVRQYF. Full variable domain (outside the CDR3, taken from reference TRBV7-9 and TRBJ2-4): DTGVSQNPRHKITKRGQNVTFRCDPISEHNRLYWYRQTLGQGPEFLTYFQNEAQLEKSRLLSDRFSAERPKGSFSTLEIQRTEQGDSAMYLCASSTPRLGVRQYFGAGTRLSVL.

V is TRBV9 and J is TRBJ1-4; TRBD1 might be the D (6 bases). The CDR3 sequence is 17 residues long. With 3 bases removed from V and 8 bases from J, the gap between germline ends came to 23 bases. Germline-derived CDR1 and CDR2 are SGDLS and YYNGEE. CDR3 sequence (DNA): TGTGCCAGCAGCGGCCGCGGGGGCACCGTGGGAGGAGAAAAACTGTTTTTT. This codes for CASSGRGGTVGGEKLFF.

CDR3 coding DNA: TGTGCCAGCAGTTTCGGCAGGGGCTACGAGCAGTACTTC. Its protein is CASSFGRGYEQYF. The chain employs TRBV28 and TRBJ2-7, with a possible D match to TRBD1 (6 bases). Trimming pared 3 bases from V and 3 bases from J, leaving 9 bases between. The V gene's germline CDR1 is MDHEN and CDR2 SYDVKM. The CDR3 consists of 13 residues.

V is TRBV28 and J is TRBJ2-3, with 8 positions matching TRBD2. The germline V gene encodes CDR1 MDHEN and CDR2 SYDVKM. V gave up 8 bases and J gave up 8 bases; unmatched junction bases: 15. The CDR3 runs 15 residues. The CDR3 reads CASVGLGRGHGTQYF. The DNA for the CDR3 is TGTGCCAGCGTGGGACTAGGAAGGGGACATGGTACGCAGTATTTT.